Following are 10 T cell receptor beta chains from one sample sequenced in a study of human T cells and chemical hapten exposure. The time point was: patch test 2, 6 weeks after DPC sensitization. The treatment is: therapeutic diphenylcyclopropenone sensitization with weekly scalp DPC. TCRdb recomputed calls from the RACE reads with MiXCR, one row per CDR3 protein. The sample contains 65,000 to 95,000 distinct CDR3 sequences, more than 6.5% of which appear only once. Here the sequenced sample was whole blood, taken in connection with sensitization to the hapten diphenylcyclopropenone (DPC). The receptors derive from a woman aged 25 to 39 with alopecia areata. Some clones in this sample may be carry-over from other donors' samples.

This clonotype was observed at least ten times. The chain is built from TRBV19 and TRBJ2-3; weak D call: TRBD1 (5 bases). V lost 3 bases to trimming and J lost 2 bases, with 12 bases between them. Germline CDR1 is LNHDA and CDR2 is SQIVND (reference sequence). This CDR3 has 15 residues. CDR3 sequence (DNA): TGTGCCAGTAGTATGGGGCCAGGTTACACAGATACGCAGTATTTT. Translated, it gives CASSMGPGYTDTQYF.

This clonotype has just a few counts. V gene TRBV20-1 combines with J gene TRBJ1-6; D uncertain. Germline values: CDR1 DFQATT, CDR2 SNEGSKA (reference sequence). The CDR3 has 18 residues. Trimming shortened V by 1 base and J by 2 bases, and 18 bases separated the two germline ends. The CDR3 DNA follows: TGCAGTGCTAGAGTATTCGCGGGATTCGACCCCTATAATTCACCCCTCCACTTT. Residues: CSARVFAGFDPYNSPLHF.

This clonotype was observed at least ten times. V and J are TRBV7-9 and TRBJ2-7; 9 bases map to TRBD2. V lost 2 bases and J lost 1; bases outside the gene matches: 21. From germline, CDR1 is SEHNR and CDR2 FQNEAQ (reference sequence). CDR3 length: 21 amino acids. In nucleotides, the CDR3 is TGTGCCAGCAGCTTAACCCCGCGGGGGGGCCGAGGGTTCTCTAGGTCCTACGAGCAGTACTTC. Amino acid sequence: CASSLTPRGGRGFSRSYEQYF.

The chain carries TRBV12-3 or TRBV12-4 and TRBJ1-2; no clear D gene. Trimming pared 3 bases from V and 3 bases from J, leaving 11 bases between. The CDR3 sequence is 14 residues long. CDR3 region: CASSFWGDDYGYTF. The CDR3 bases are TGTGCCAGCAGTTTTTGGGGAGACGACTATGGCTACACCTTC.

This clonotype was seen ten or more times. The genes are TRBV10-3 and TRBJ2-1, with TRBD2 matching 7 bases. There are 16 residues in the CDR3. Germline V gives CDR1 ENHRY, CDR2 SYGVKD. J gave up 2 bases and V 3 bases, and 7 bases lay outside the gene matches. The CDR3 sequence is CAISDSSGLTYNEQFF. The CDR3 nucleotides are TGTGCCATCAGTGATTCTAGCGGCCTGACCTACAATGAGCAGTTCTTC.

This clonotype has more than one count but fewer than ten. V usage is TRBV11-2 and J usage is TRBJ1-6; weak D call: TRBD1 (5 bases). The CDR3 is made up of 15 amino acids. The V gene's germline CDR1 is SGHAT and CDR2 FQNNGV. V was pared by 2 bases and J by 6 bases, with 11 bases between. The chain's CDR3 is CASSLYEGFNSPLHF. CDR3 in DNA: TGTGCCAGCAGCTTATACGAGGGGTTTAATTCACCCCTCCACTTT.

Ten or more counts support this clonotype. The gene calls are TRBV7-8 and TRBJ1-5, with unresolved D. The CDR3 contains 14 residues. Trimming took off 3 bases at V and 1 base at J, with 7 bases between the two ends. Germline V CDR1 and CDR2: SGHVS, FQNEAQ. In nucleotides, the CDR3 is TGTGCCAGCAGCTTGAGAAGCAGCAATCAGCCCCAGCATTTT. Translated, it gives CASSLRSSNQPQHF.

The sample holds many counts of this clonotype. The chain uses TRBV3-1 and TRBJ2-5; D unclear. The CDR3 spans 15 residues. Trimming left V 4 bases short and J 0 bases short, with 12 bases between. Germline V lookup: CDR1 LGHDT, CDR2 YNNKEL (reference sequence). The DNA for the CDR3 is TGTGCCAGCAGCCTTACCTACCCGTACCAAGAGACCCAGTACTTC. It translates to CASSLTYPYQETQYF.

The V call is TRBV27, the J call TRBJ1-1, with D possibly being TRBD1 (6 bases). The CDR3 sequence is 14 residues long. V was cut by 3 bases and J by 10 bases, with 18 bases left in between. Germline V gene data show CDR1 as MNHEY and CDR2 as SMNVEV (reference sequence). As DNA, the CDR3 is TGTGCCAGCAGTTTCGATGGGGGGGGCCAGGCAGCTTTCTTT. It specifies CASSFDGGGQAAFF.

This chain uses TRBV21-1 with TRBJ2-6; the DNA was not used to check the table's D call, TRBD1. TRBV21-1 is a documented pseudogene. The length of the CDR3 is 18 residues. As DNA, the CDR3 is TGTGCCAGCACCGGGGGGACAGGCTTTGTCTCTGGGGCCAACGTCCTGACTTTC. Translation gives CASTGGTGFVSGANVLTF.